The rows below give T cell receptor beta chains drawn from one sample of a study of blood T cell repertoires in COVID-19. Assay: immunoSEQ multiplex PCR; the TCRdb copy retains only in-frame clones and omits some. The table shows roughly 170,000 clones, with about 75% occurring only once. The source material was peripheral blood. These receptors were collected from a woman aged 70 to 79 with acute or convalescent COVID-19. Each CDR3 is given with its conserved first and last residue. A D gene is named only where the DNA matches it firmly. Where a row states a size, it is once, few, many or the class of an expanded clone; other rows omit it.

d_gene,abundance,v_gene,j_gene,CDR3aa,CDR3nt
TRBD1,few,TRBV5-4,TRBJ1-6,CASSAGQGLGPLHF,TGTGCCAGCAGCGCGGGACAGGGTCTCGGCCCCCTCCACTTT
NA,NA,TRBV6-1,TRBJ2-3,CASSEGAVSPQYF,TGTGCCAGCAGTGAAGGAGCGGTGAGTCCGCAGTATTTT
TRBD1,NA,TRBV6-2/TRBV6-3,TRBJ1-4,CASSYLGQGGLFF,TGTGCCAGCAGTTACCTCGGACAGGGGGGACTGTTTTTT
TRBD1,once,TRBV6-5,TRBJ1-5,CASSLGTGNQPQHF,TGTGCCAGCAGTCTCGGGACAGGGAACCAGCCCCAGCATTTT
NA,NA,TRBV7-7,TRBJ2-5,CASSLSGGGGGETQYF,TGTGCCAGCAGCTTATCGGGAGGCGGGGGCGGAGAGACCCAGTACTTC
TRBD1,NA,TRBV18,TRBJ1-1,CASSPRGFTGAEAFF,TGTGCCAGCTCACCTCGCGGTTTTACAGGGGCTGAAGCTTTCTTT
TRBD1,NA,TRBV30,TRBJ1-2,CAWSSGQGLSGYTF,TGTGCCTGGAGCTCGGGACAGGGTTTGTCGGGCTACACCTTC
NA,NA,TRBV6-4,TRBJ2-2,CASSDWADPTGELFF,TGTGCCAGCAGTGATTGGGCAGATCCCACCGGGGAGCTGTTTTTT
TRBD1,NA,TRBV3-1/TRBV3-2,TRBJ2-7,CASSLRPGTGDYEQYF,TGTGCCAGCAGCCTTCGCCCGGGGACAGGGGACTACGAGCAGTACTTC
TRBD2,NA,TRBV9,TRBJ2-7,CASSVGSGRADYEQYF,TGTGCCAGCAGCGTAGGGAGCGGGAGGGCAGACTACGAGCAGTACTTC
NA,NA,TRBV29-1,TRBJ2-1,CSVVPRSEQFF,TGCAGCGTTGTTCCGCGATCGGAGCAGTTCTTC
NA,NA,TRBV5-1,TRBJ2-1,CASDDGRTYNEQFF,TGCGCCAGCGACGACGGGAGAACTTACAATGAGCAGTTCTTC
NA,few,TRBV3-1/TRBV3-2,TRBJ2-2,CASSQTFYTGTELPKGNTGELFF,TGTGCCAGCAGCCAAACTTTTTACACCGGGACTGAACTACCAAAAGGAAATACCGGGGAGCTGTTTTTT
TRBD2,few,TRBV10-1,TRBJ2-2,CASSDWGLADNTGELFF,TGCGCCAGCAGTGATTGGGGACTAGCGGATAACACCGGGGAGCTGTTTTTT
NA,NA,TRBV19,TRBJ2-1,CASSGDSFSYNEQFF,TGTGCCAGTAGTGGAGACAGCTTCTCCTACAATGAGCAGTTCTTC
NA,NA,TRBV6-4,TRBJ2-7,CASSDSGTPSSYEQYF,TGTGCCAGCAGTGACTCCGGGACACCGAGCTCCTACGAGCAGTACTTC
TRBD1,once,TRBV19,TRBJ2-7,CASSIVRTGMYEQYF,TGTGCCAGTAGTATCGTCCGGACAGGGATGTACGAGCAGTACTTC
TRBD1,few,TRBV5-1,TRBJ2-7,CASSLAPGQGFEQYF,TGCGCCAGCAGCTTGGCCCCAGGACAGGGGTTCGAGCAGTACTTC
TRBD2,NA,TRBV7-8,TRBJ2-3,CASSFVESGRSLSTDTQYF,TGTGCCAGCAGCTTTGTTGAAAGCGGGAGGTCCCTGAGCACAGATACGCAGTATTTT
TRBD2,NA,TRBV2,TRBJ2-3,CASRGRDSTDTQYF,TGTGCCAGCAGGGGGAGGGATAGCACAGATACGCAGTATTTT
NA,NA,TRBV4-2,TRBJ2-7,CASSQPRDNEQYF,TGTGCCAGCAGCCAACCTCGGGACAACGAGCAGTACTTC
TRBD2,NA,TRBV6-6,TRBJ2-3,CASRRLAGPVGSTDTQYF,TGTGCCAGCAGGCGACTAGCGGGACCAGTAGGGAGCACAGATACGCAGTATTTT
NA,NA,TRBV5-6,TRBJ1-3,CASSRPGYTIYF,TGTGCCAGCAGCCGTCCGGGGTACACCATATATTTT
TRBD1,few,TRBV6-2/TRBV6-3,TRBJ2-7,CASSYPRGPSYEQYF,TGTGCCAGCAGTTACCCAAGGGGGCCCTCCTACGAGCAGTACTTC
TRBD1,NA,TRBV11-3,TRBJ2-1,CASSPRTGVPDNEQFF,TGTGCCAGCAGCCCCAGGACAGGGGTTCCCGACAATGAGCAGTTCTTC
TRBD1,NA,TRBV6-6,TRBJ1-6,CASSYLDRESPLHF,TGTGCCAGCAGTTACCTTGACAGGGAATCACCCCTCCACTTT
TRBD1,NA,TRBV6-1,TRBJ2-7,CASSAQTGFVSSYEQYF,TGTGCCAGCAGTGCACAGACAGGGTTCGTCTCGTCCTACGAGCAGTACTTC